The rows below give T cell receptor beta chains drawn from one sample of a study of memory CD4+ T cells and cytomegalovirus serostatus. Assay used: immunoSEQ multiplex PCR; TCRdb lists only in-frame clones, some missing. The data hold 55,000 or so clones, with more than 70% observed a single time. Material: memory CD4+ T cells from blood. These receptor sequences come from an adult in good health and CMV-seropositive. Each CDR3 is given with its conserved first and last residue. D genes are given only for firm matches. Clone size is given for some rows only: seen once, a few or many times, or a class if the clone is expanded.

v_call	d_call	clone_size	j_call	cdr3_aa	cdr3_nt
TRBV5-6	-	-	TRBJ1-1	CASSFDLNTEAFF	TGTGCCAGCAGCTTTGATTTGAACACTGAAGCTTTCTTT
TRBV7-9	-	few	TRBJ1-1	CASSFGTATYTEAFF	TGTGCCAGCAGCTTTGGAACAGCAACCTACACTGAAGCTTTCTTT
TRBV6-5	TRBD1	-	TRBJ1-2	CASSYTGTGANYGYTF	TGTGCCAGCAGTTACACCGGGACAGGGGCCAACTATGGCTACACCTTC
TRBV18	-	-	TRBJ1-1	CASSPNGQGTVNTEAFF	TGTGCCAGCTCACCCAATGGGCAGGGCACCGTGAACACTGAAGCTTTCTTT
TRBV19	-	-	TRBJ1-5	CASGLSGLWGYNSNQPQHF	TGTGCCAGTGGCCTGTCGGGACTATGGGGATACAATAGCAATCAGCCCCAGCATTTT
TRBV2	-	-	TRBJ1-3	CASGASSGNTIYF	TGTGCCAGCGGGGCCAGCTCTGGAAACACCATATATTTT
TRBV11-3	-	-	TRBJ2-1	CASSSSSYNEQFF	TGTGCCAGCAGCTCAAGCTCCTACAATGAGCAGTTCTTC
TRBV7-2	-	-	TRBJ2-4	CASSPRRGAGNIQYF	TGTGCCAGCAGCCCACGGAGGGGGGCTGGAAACATTCAGTACTTC
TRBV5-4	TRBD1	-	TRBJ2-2	CASSTGTGAVGELFF	TGTGCCAGCAGCACCGGGACAGGGGCGGTCGGGGAGCTGTTTTTT
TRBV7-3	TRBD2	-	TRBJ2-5	CASRPGTSRQETQYF	TGTGCCAGCAGACCTGGGACTAGTCGGCAAGAGACCCAGTACTTC